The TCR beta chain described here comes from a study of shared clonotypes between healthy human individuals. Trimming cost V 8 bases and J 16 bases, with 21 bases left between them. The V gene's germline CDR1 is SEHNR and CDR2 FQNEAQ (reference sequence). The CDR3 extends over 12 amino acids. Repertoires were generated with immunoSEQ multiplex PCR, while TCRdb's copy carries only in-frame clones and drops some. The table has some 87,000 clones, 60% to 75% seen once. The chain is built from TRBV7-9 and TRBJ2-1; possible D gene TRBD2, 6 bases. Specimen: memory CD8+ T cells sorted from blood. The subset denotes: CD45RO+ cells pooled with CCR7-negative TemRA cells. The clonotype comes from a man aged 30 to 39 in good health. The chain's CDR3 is CASALRGGNVFF. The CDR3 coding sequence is TGTGCCAGCGCGCTCCGTGGGGGGAACGTCTTCTTC.